The 30 T cell receptor beta chains reported below all come from one sample, sequenced in a study of CXCR3-negative and CXCR3-positive naive CD8 T cells. General study results and limits: When CXCR3-positive naive cells were set against CXCR3-negative naive cells, the former had more hydrophobic TRB CDR3s.

Their target antigens are unknown. UMI-labeled 5' RACE yielded the TRB cDNA libraries. TCRdb re-called the 5' RACE reads; one entry per CDR3 protein, DNA not given. The sample table includes approximately 140,000 distinct CDR3 sequences. Input material: naive CXCR3+ CD8+ T cells from blood. Subset specified: CD45RO-CCR7+CD27+CD95- naive CD8+ T cells expressing CXCR3 (TNR3+). Source of these receptors: a human donor in good health. Some clones in this sample may be carry-over from other donors' samples.

This rearrangement joins TRBV7-6 to TRBJ1-1; the TCRdb call, TRBD1, lacks DNA for checking. Germline CDR1 reads SGHVS; CDR2 reads FNYEAQ. The CDR3 length is 14 residues. The CDR3 spells CASSSDSRNTEAFF.

The genes are TRBV27 and TRBJ1-2; the D gene TCRdb calls, TRBD1, cannot be checked with no DNA. There are 13 residues in the CDR3. Germline V gene sequence: CDR1 MNHEY, CDR2 SMNVEV (reference sequence). CDR3: CASSLQGQYGYTF.

This chain joins TRBV6-5 and TRBJ2-5; TCRdb selects TRBD1, and the lack of DNA leaves this call unchecked. Per germline, CDR1 MNHEY and CDR2 SVGAGI. CDR3 size: 17 residues. The CDR3 sequence: CASSYIQGPLPQETQYF.

The V and J genes are TRBV19 and TRBJ2-1; the D call of TRBD1 rests on TCRdb alone, since no DNA is present to check it. The CDR3 is made up of 14 amino acids. Per germline, CDR1 LNHDA and CDR2 SQIVND (reference sequence). This chain's CDR3 is CATKGAAVYNEQFF.

V and J are TRBV11-3 and TRBJ1-5; TCRdb reports TRBD1, a call that lacks DNA to check it against. CDR1 is SGHNT and CDR2 is YENEEA in the germline V gene. The CDR3 sequence is 17 residues long. The CDR3 loop is CASSSALGQGGNQPQHF.

The V call is TRBV7-6, the J call TRBJ2-1; TCRdb selects TRBD1, and the lack of DNA leaves this call unchecked. CDR3 length: 14 residues. The germline V gene has CDR1 SGHVS and CDR2 FNYEAQ. The CDR3 is CASSLGPEDNEQFF.

The V gene is TRBV7-9, the J gene TRBJ2-7; no DNA is available, so the TRBD2 call from TCRdb remains unchecked. This CDR3 has 14 residues. CDR1 is SEHNR and CDR2 is FQNEAQ in the germline V gene (reference sequence). The CDR3 region is CASSRGGSTYEQYF.

The chain couples TRBV12-3 or TRBV12-4 to TRBJ2-1; TCRdb calls TRBD1, which cannot be checked without DNA. CDR3 length: 15 amino acids. The chain's CDR3 is CASRVAGGKNNEQFF.

The V and J genes are TRBV9 and TRBJ2-7; TCRdb calls TRBD1, which cannot be checked without DNA. Germline V gene data show CDR1 as SGDLS and CDR2 as YYNGEE. The CDR3 spans 14 residues. CDR3 residues: CASSPRTGGDEQYF.

The rearrangement joins TRBV7-9 to TRBJ2-1; TCRdb lists TRBD1, though no DNA is available to test this call. Germline V lookup: CDR1 SEHNR, CDR2 FQNEAQ (reference sequence). The CDR3 covers 14 residues. The CDR3 sequence: CASSWGQTYNEQFF.

J is TRBJ1-1 and V is TRBV27; TCRdb selects TRBD1, and the lack of DNA leaves this call unchecked. The CDR3 length is 22 residues. The germline gives CDR1 MNHEY, CDR2 SMNVEV (reference sequence). The CDR3 protein is CASSLSQEGHSGGTEENTEAFF.

The chain links TRBV13 to TRBJ1-1. The CDR3 is 14 residues long. CDR1 and CDR2 (germline): PRHDT, FYEKMQ (reference sequence). CDR3 sequence: CASSPAGYATEAFF.

The chain has TRBV12-3 or TRBV12-4 and TRBJ1-5. This CDR3 is 16 amino acids long. The CDR3 here is CASSSGLVGLTRPQHF.

The chain has TRBV20-1 and TRBJ2-7; TCRdb reports TRBD2, a call that lacks DNA to check it against. CDR3 length: 15 amino acids. Germline CDR1 and CDR2: DFQATT and SNEGSKA (reference sequence). Here the CDR3 reads CSARSSRDFSYEQYF.

The chain recombines TRBV13 with TRBJ2-4. In germline, CDR1 is PRHDT, CDR2 FYEKMQ (reference sequence). This CDR3 has 15 residues. CDR3 loop: CASSMRQPTKNIQYF.

The gene calls are TRBV7-6 and TRBJ2-1; the TCRdb D gene call, TRBD1, has no DNA to confirm it. Germline values: CDR1 SGHVS, CDR2 FNYEAQ. The CDR3 has 13 residues. This CDR3 is CASRSPGYNEQFF.

The chain links TRBV9 to TRBJ2-7; no DNA is available, so the TRBD2 call from TCRdb remains unchecked. The CDR3 length is 15 residues. The germline V gene has CDR1 SGDLS and CDR2 YYNGEE. Here the CDR3 reads CASGDWTSGSYEQYF.

The CDR3 here is CASSRIRDEGDEQYF. This rearrangement joins TRBV4-3 to TRBJ2-7; TCRdb's D call of TRBD1 is untestable without DNA. The length of the CDR3 is 15 residues. Germline V gene sequence: CDR1 LGHNA, CDR2 YSLEER.

V is TRBV29-1 and J is TRBJ2-5; TCRdb reports TRBD1, a call that lacks DNA to check it against. There are 16 residues in the CDR3. Germline V gene lookup returns CDR1 SQVTM and CDR2 ANQGSEA. The CDR3 loop is CSVGDVGDGVQETQYF.

The chain carries TRBV11-3 and TRBJ2-2; TCRdb's D call, TRBD1, is unchecked because there is no DNA. CDR1 and CDR2 from the germline V gene are SGHNT and YENEEA. There are 16 residues in the CDR3. CDR3 in amino acids: CASSKRGAEYTGELFF.

The chain is built from TRBV7-9 and TRBJ2-3; TCRdb lists TRBD1, though no DNA is available to test this call. The CDR3 runs 15 residues. Germline V gives CDR1 SEHNR, CDR2 FQNEAQ (reference sequence). This chain's CDR3 is CASSLVLGDPDTQYF.

The chain uses TRBV14 and TRBJ2-7; as DNA is missing, the TRBD1 call by TCRdb cannot be tested. The length of the CDR3 is 14 residues. The germline V gene encodes CDR1 SGHDN and CDR2 FVKESK. Here the CDR3 reads CASSPRTGYVQQYF.

The chain links TRBV7-8 to TRBJ1-2; TCRdb proposes TRBD1, but this gene call is untestable without DNA. Germline CDR1 reads SGHVS; CDR2 reads FQNEAQ. The CDR3 has 15 residues. CDR3 sequence reads: CASSRGTDANYGYTF. Drawing the rest from reference TRBV7-8 and TRBJ1-2, the complete variable domain is GAGVSQSPRYKVAKRGQDVALRCDPISGHVSLFWYQQALGQGPEFLTYFQNEAQLDKSGLPSDRFFAERPEGSVSTLKIQRTQQEDSAVYLCASSRGTDANYGYTFGSGTRLTVV.

CDR3 sequence: CASSQERTVVGNEQFF. The gene calls are TRBV3-1 and TRBJ2-1; lacking DNA, the TRBD1 call made by TCRdb goes unchecked. CDR1 and CDR2 from the germline V gene are LGHDT and YNNKEL (reference sequence). The CDR3 spans 16 residues.

The chain carries TRBV12-3 or TRBV12-4 and TRBJ2-1; TCRdb returns TRBD1, unconfirmable since there is no DNA. This CDR3 contains 13 residues. The CDR3: CASSHDRENEQFF.

The chain is built from TRBV6-6 and TRBJ2-1; checking the TCRdb D call of TRBD2 is not possible without DNA. This CDR3 contains 14 residues. Germline lookup yields CDR1 MNHNY and CDR2 SVGAGI (reference sequence). CDR3 sequence reads: CASSGLAGEGEQFF.

This chain joins TRBV20-1 and TRBJ2-7; TCRdb's D call of TRBD1 is untestable without DNA. CDR1 and CDR2 from the germline V gene are DFQATT and SNEGSKA (reference sequence). The CDR3 loop spans 15 amino acids. The CDR3 spells CSARDLGTGSYEQYF.

V gene TRBV7-6 combines with J gene TRBJ2-1; lacking DNA, the TRBD1 call made by TCRdb goes unchecked. The CDR3 totals 16 residues. Germline CDR1 is SGHVS and CDR2 is FNYEAQ. CDR3 amino acids: CASSLAGTGGFYEQFF. The entire variable domain, with the rest obtained from reference TRBV7-6 and TRBJ2-1, is as follows: GAGVSQSPRYKVTKRGQDVALRCDPISGHVSLYWYRQALGQGPEFLTYFNYEAQQDKSGLPNDRFSAERPEGSISTLTIQRTEQRDSAMYRCASSLAGTGGFYEQFFGPGTRLTVL.

V and J are TRBV7-8 and TRBJ2-2; as DNA is missing, the TRBD1 call by TCRdb cannot be tested. The CDR3 is 13 residues long. Germline CDR1 reads SGHVS; CDR2 reads FQNEAQ. The CDR3 is CASGQDNTGELFF.

The J gene is TRBJ2-5, the V gene TRBV5-4; TCRdb picks TRBD1, but there is no DNA to check that call. The CDR3 runs 16 residues. The germline V gene has CDR1 SGHNT and CDR2 YYREEE (reference sequence). The chain's CDR3 is CASSSRGGELGETQYF. Complete variable domain (other parts from reference TRBV5-4 and TRBJ2-5): ETGVTQSPTHLIKTRGQQVTLRCSSQSGHNTVSWYQQALGQGPQFIFQYYREEENGRGNFPPRFSGLQFPNYSSELNVNALELDDSALYLCASSSRGGELGETQYFGPGTRLLVL.